This TCR beta chain was identified in a study of OX40 agonist ivuxolimab in advanced cancers. Turning to the overall study: Ivuxolimab, which targeted the costimulatory receptor OX40 (CD134), was an agonistic, fully human IgG2 monoclonal antibody. The paper describes the monotherapy dose-escalation part (N = 52 patients) of the phase I trial of ivuxolimab. Prior anti-PD-1, anti-PD-L1 or anti-CTLA-4 therapy was permitted, and checkpoint inhibitors had been received by 30% to 40% of dose-escalation patients. Of the 50 to 55 patients in dose escalation, about 19 had hepatocellular carcinoma, about 15 had melanoma, 9 had renal cell carcinoma and 9 had head and neck cancer. Peripheral TCRbeta sequencing was intended to test whether TCR sequence diversity was altered and clonal T-cell expansion was caused by ivuxolimab. In the dose-escalation cohort, roughly 80% of patients were male, and the mean age was roughly 60 years, with a range of roughly 23 to 85. Intravenous ivuxolimab was administered to patients every 2 weeks at six dose levels: 0.01, 0.1, 0.3, 1.5, 3 and 10 mg/kg. Partial responses occurred in three dose-escalation patients, of whom one had hepatocellular carcinoma and two had cutaneous melanoma. Points the paper makes about the study in general: Antigen specificity was not determined for the clonally expanded peripheral T cells. After ivuxolimab, expanded clones were on average more numerous among CD8+ T cells than among CD4+ T cells. In the 0.1-3.0 mg/kg groups, partial responders had among the lowest normalized peripheral clonal expansion, particularly in CD8+ T cells. At doses from 0.1 to 3.0 mg/kg, clonal expansion was seen in both CD4+ and CD8+ blood T cells between baseline and week 6. Low levels of normalized T-cell clonal expansion were also seen in some patients who did not respond.

Sequences LNHNV (CDR1) and YYDKDF (CDR2) are obtained from the germline V gene (reference sequence). Inclusive of the bounding cysteine and phenylalanine, the CDR3 is 14 residues long. Kept here is only the CDR3 DNA, which spans 42 bases and is read in frame from base 1. Deletion took 0 bases off V and 4 bases off J, with a span of 9 bases between the germline ends. As concerns this clone: Which antigen it targets is not known. Base qualities are not provided; no much larger clone lies one nucleotide away.

Genomic DNA was extracted from sorted cells for sequencing of the TCRbeta CDR3 region. The immunoSEQ Assay was used to sequence the TCRbeta CDR3 regions. TCRdb's version of the immuneACCESS table is confined to in-frame rearrangements and falls short of the full clone set. An unresolved V gene accounts for under half of the shortfall where checked; the remainder is of unknown origin. Within this sample are tens of thousands of clones, with 85% to 90% of them counted one time only. About 7.7% of the sample rests with the top ten. The trial excluded patients who had a history of autoimmune disease or who were on systemic immunosuppression. Peripheral blood for TCR sequencing was drawn from every dose cohort at baseline, at cycle 4 day 1 and at cycle 7 day 1. Samples came from an open-label, multicenter, first-in-human phase I dose-escalation trial of ivuxolimab. Adults with locally advanced or metastatic melanoma, renal cell, hepatocellular, or head and neck squamous cell carcinoma were enrolled in the trial. CD4+ and CD8+ T cells were sorted separately from peripheral blood before TCR sequencing.

The rearranged chain carries TRBV15 and TRBJ2-5, and possibly TRBD2, on 5 matching bases. The sequences come from CD4+ or CD8+ T cells sorted from blood, collected in a trial of the OX40 agonist ivuxolimab. This clonotype was sampled from an adult with an advanced solid tumor such as melanoma, head and neck, liver or kidney cancer. The sequenced DNA is TGTGCCACCAGCAGAGATCGGGCGGGAGAGACCCAGTACTTC. Translation gives CATSRDRAGETQYF.